These 9 T cell receptor beta chains originate from one sample sequenced in a study of blood T cells in healthy people across ages. A J-beta primer mix and a sample-barcoded 5' primer were used in a second PCR of roughly 7 to 12 cycles. TCRdb processed the 5' RACE reads anew with MiXCR; each CDR3 protein has one entry. The repertoire holds approximately 800,000 distinct CDR3 sequences, with more than 55% as singletons. The specimen sequenced was blood. These receptors were obtained from a man aged 35 to 55 in good health.

This clonotype was seen a handful of times. The chain recombines TRBV27 with TRBJ2-3; 9 bases are shared with TRBD2. The length of the CDR3 is 17 residues. In germline, CDR1 is MNHEY, CDR2 SMNVEV (reference sequence). J was trimmed by 7 bases and V by 6 bases; bases with no gene match: 17. DNA for the CDR3: TGTGCCAGCAGCGTTCTCCCTAGCGGGGCCAAGGGCAATACGCAGTATTTT. It specifies CASSVLPSGAKGNTQYF.

The chain is built from TRBV3-1 and TRBJ2-1, with 8 nucleotides matching TRBD2. From germline, CDR1 is LGHDT and CDR2 YNNKEL (reference sequence). The CDR3 extends over 12 amino acids. V lost 6 bases, J lost 13 bases, and 8 bases stayed unmatched. In DNA, the CDR3 is TGTGCCAGCAGTGATAGCGGGACGGTACAGTTCTTC. Translating gives CASSDSGTVQFF.

The chain employs TRBV5-1 and TRBJ2-1, with D unclear. From germline, CDR1 is SGHRS and CDR2 YFSETQ. There are 12 residues in the CDR3. Between the trimmed V and J ends, which lost 2 bases and 9 bases, there was a span of 9 bases. DNA for the CDR3: TGCGCCAGCAGCTTTTCTCTGAGTGAGCAGTTCTTC. As protein: CASSFSLSEQFF. The entire variable domain, with the rest obtained from reference TRBV5-1 and TRBJ2-1, is as follows: KAGVTQTPRYLIKTRGQQVTLSCSPISGHRSVSWYQQTPGQGLQFLFEYFSETQRNKGNFPGRFSGRQFSNSRSEMNVSTLELGDSALYLCASSFSLSEQFFGPGTRLTVL.

Notes on this clonotype: The junction departs from the called germline gene at one end, perhaps through a read error. The chain is built from TRBV3-1 and TRBJ1-2; maybe TRBD1 (5 bases). This CDR3 contains 14 residues. Looked up from germline, CDR1 is LGHDT and CDR2 is YNNKEL (reference sequence). The CDR3 protein is CASGQGTQIGGYTF. The CDR3 DNA follows: TGTGCCAGCGGCCAAGGGACCCAGATTGGTGGCTACACCTTC.

The chain uses TRBV7-2 and TRBJ2-3; TRBD1 agrees at 7 bases. Germline V gene data show CDR1 as SGHTA and CDR2 as FQGNSA. This CDR3 has 15 amino acids. V was pared by 7 bases and J by 6 bases, with 13 bases of the junction left unmatched. For the CDR3, the DNA is TGTGCCAGCATCCCACAGGACAGGTCCCTGGATACGCAGTATTTT. This translates into CASIPQDRSLDTQYF.

Regarding this clonotype: The germline gene is not matched at one end of the junction; a read error may be the cause. This sequence joins TRBV20-1 and TRBJ2-3, with D hard to call. Germline loops: CDR1 DFQATT, CDR2 SNEGSKA (reference sequence). There are 14 residues in the CDR3. The CDR3 here is CSARDARSTDTQYF. DNA of the CDR3: TGCAGTGCCAGAGACGCTAGAAGCACAGATACGCAGTATTTT.

J is TRBJ2-5 and V is TRBV5-1; D is unclear. The J call could be wrong; TRBJ2-7 is a better fit for the DNA end. Looked up from germline, CDR1 is SGHRS and CDR2 is YFSETQ. The CDR3 contains 15 residues. CDR3 amino acids: CASSYSQVEVYEQYF. The CDR3 nucleotides read TGCGCCAGCAGCTACAGTCAGGTAGAAGTCTACGAGCAGTACTTC.

The chain recombines TRBV7-3 with TRBJ2-2; tentative D call: TRBD2 (6 bases). V lost 0 bases and J lost 7, with 12 bases in between. Germline-derived CDR1 and CDR2 are SGHTA and FQGTGA. This CDR3 is built from 15 residues. CDR3 coding DNA: TGTGCCAGCAGCTTAACCCCTTCTAGCGTCGGGGAGCTGTTTTTT. Amino acids: CASSLTPSSVGELFF. The full variable domain, its missing parts supplied by reference TRBV7-3 and TRBJ2-2, is GAGVSQTPSNKVTEKGKYVELRCDPISGHTALYWYRQSLGQGPEFLIYFQGTGAADDSGLPNDRFFAVRPEGSVSTLKIQRTERGDSAVYLCASSLTPSSVGELFFGEGSRLTVL.

This clonotype was observed a handful of times. The rearrangement uses TRBV29-1 and TRBJ2-1; D not certain. The ends were cut back, 8 bases at V and 5 bases at J, with 16 bases in the middle. The CDR3 contains 13 residues. Looked up from germline, CDR1 is SQVTM and CDR2 is ANQGSEA. CDR3 DNA sequence: TGCAGCCTTGGGTCTACTTGGGACAATGAGCAGTTCTTC. Its protein is CSLGSTWDNEQFF.